This T cell receptor (beta chain) comes out of a study of blood T cell repertoires in COVID-19 (TCRdb year 2020). Study-level background: The collaborator samples originated in the United States, Italy and Spain and spanned the acute and convalescent phases of COVID-19. The prospective study material was composed of cDNA or gDNA derived from T cells, B-cell-depleted T cells, or PBMCs. The dataset comprised deeply sampled blood TCRbeta repertoires from subjects exposed to, actively infected with, or recovered from COVID-19. The repertoires were made available in a free public database intended to serve as a resource for research on the immune response to SARS-CoV-2. The samples were drawn from the first 160 participants of the ongoing ImmuneRACE study and from roughly 1,300 subjects provided by 6 global collaborators. The sample metadata nearly always contained a de-identified subject ID, COVID-19 status, age in years and sex. HLA class I and class II types, where available, came from metadata supplied by the sample provider rather than from assay-based typing.

Turning to this clone: The antigen it binds to is not known. It has no much larger one-base neighbor in the sample; base qualities were not kept.

Overall study outcomes, separate from this receptor: How much clinical and demographic metadata was included differed by source and by participant, and the metadata was provided uncurated.

Each collaborating institution followed its own protocols to collect whole blood in K2EDTA tubes. For TCRbeta analysis, collaborators shipped samples as frozen whole blood, isolated PBMCs, or DNA extracted from either of those sample types. The immunoSEQ Assay, a bias-controlled multiplex PCR, was used to amplify TCRbeta CDR3 regions from genomic DNA. The published analysis was carried out like this. Nucleated cell counts per sample were estimated from amplification of reference gene primers within the assay. To quantify the absolute abundance of each unique TCRbeta CDR3 rearrangement, sequence reads were collapsed and filtered. For each sample, productive Simpson clonality was calculated as the square root of Simpson's diversity index across productive rearrangements. Not all clones reach the TCRdb copy of this immuneACCESS table, which keeps in-frame sequences only. Checked studies attribute under half of the gap to unresolved V genes and leave the rest unexplained. The V and J calls and clone size are taken from that table; D and trimming were inferred from the DNA. This sample is represented by about 150,000 clones; 86% of them were singletons. The top ten constitute 3.5% to 4.5% of the sample.

The receptor comes from a woman aged 65 to 85 with acute or convalescent COVID-19. The sequenced sample consisted of peripheral blood.

This receptor carries the CDR3 CASSLAGQQETQYF. At the DNA level, the sequence is TGTGCCAGCAGCTTAGCGGGACAGCAAGAGACCCAGTACTTC. The chain is made from TRBV11-2 and TRBJ2-5; 7 bases in between match TRBD1. The germline V gene yields SGHAT for CDR1 and FQNNGV for CDR2. At the junction V is shortened by 1 base and J by 2 bases; bases outside the gene matches: 1. Measured from the cysteine to the phenylalanine, the CDR3 is 14 residues long. The entry retains the CDR3 DNA only, 42 bases that are in frame from base 1.